A selection of T cell receptor beta chains follows, all from one sample in a study of blood T cell repertoires in COVID-19. Assay used: immunoSEQ multiplex PCR; TCRdb lists only in-frame clones, some missing. This sample yields roughly 49,000 clones, of which more than 75% are seen a single time; 5.5% to 7.5% belongs to the top ten. The sequencing sample was made of peripheral blood. The origin of the receptors is a man aged 50 to 59 with active COVID-19. Each CDR3 is given with its conserved first and last residue. The D gene is left open where the match is weak. Size tells how often a clone was seen (once, few, many) or the class of an expanded clone, and some rows leave it out.

TGCGCCAGCAGCTTAGTCAGAGGGGAGCAGTACTTC | CASSLVRGEQYF | TRBV5-1 | . | TRBJ2-7 | .
TGTGCCAGCAGCTGGAGGCCGGTGGGGGAGACCCAGTACTTC | CASSWRPVGETQYF | TRBV7-6 | . | TRBJ2-5 | once
TGTGCCATCAGTGAGTCCTTCCTTCCCTACGAGCAGTACTTC | CAISESFLPYEQYF | TRBV10-3 | . | TRBJ2-7 | .
TGTGCCAGCAGCGTTGGCTACTCGGGCTCTGGGGCCAACGTCCTGACTTTC | CASSVGYSGSGANVLTF | TRBV9 | . | TRBJ2-6 | .
TGTGCCAGCAGGGAAAGTATTATAACGGGACAGAAAGAGACCCAGTACTTC | CASRESIITGQKETQYF | TRBV6-1 | TRBD1 | TRBJ2-5 | .
TGTGCCAGCAGTTACTCGGCGGTAACACCCCTCCACTTT | CASSYSAVTPLHF | TRBV6-6 | . | TRBJ1-6 | .
TGTGCTAGTGGTTTGGTACTTATAGCGGGAGGGCCTTATGAGCAGTTCTTC | CASGLVLIAGGPYEQFF | TRBV12-5 | TRBD2 | TRBJ2-1 | .
TGTGCCAGCAGCCCAACGGGGAATATATTGGGACAGAACCGCCTGGGTGAGACCCAGTACTTC | CASSPTGNILGQNRLGETQYF | TRBV7-6 | TRBD1 | TRBJ2-5 | .
TGTGCCAGCAGCGAATCGGGACAGGGCACAGATACGCAGTATTTT | CASSESGQGTDTQYF | TRBV9 | TRBD1 | TRBJ2-3 | once
TGTGCCTGGAAGGACCCTTGGACTAGCGGGAGATTGCCAGATACGCAGTATTTT | CAWKDPWTSGRLPDTQYF | TRBV30 | TRBD2 | TRBJ2-3 | .
TGTGCCAGCAGGTACCCGGGACTAGCGGGAGTGAATGAGCAGTTCTTC | CASRYPGLAGVNEQFF | TRBV11-2 | TRBD2 | TRBJ2-1 | once
TGTGCCAGCAGTTACCCACAGTATGGCTACACCTTC | CASSYPQYGYTF | TRBV6-2/TRBV6-3 | . | TRBJ1-2 | .
TGTGCCAGCAGGGTAGCTGCCAGTCCTGAAGCTTTCTTT | CASRVAASPEAFF | TRBV12-3/TRBV12-4 | . | TRBJ1-1 | .
TGTGCCAGTAGTATAGACAGTTATACGCAGTATTTT | CASSIDSYTQYF | TRBV19 | . | TRBJ2-3 | .
TGTGCCAGCAGTGAAGCGCTTCTTGGCGGGAGTTCGCAGTATTTT | CASSEALLGGSSQYF | TRBV2 | TRBD2 | TRBJ2-3 | .
TGTGCCGGCGGACAGGTCAATCAGCCCCAGCATTTT | CAGGQVNQPQHF | TRBV6-5 | TRBD1 | TRBJ1-5 | .
TGTGCCAGCAGCTGGACTAGCGGGGGTGCAGATACGCAGTATTTT | CASSWTSGGADTQYF | TRBV2 | TRBD2 | TRBJ2-3 | .
TGTGCCAGCAGCTCGTTTACAGGCGCCTACGAGCAGTACTTC | CASSSFTGAYEQYF | TRBV11-2 | . | TRBJ2-7 | .
TGTGCCAGCAGCTTAGGTAGCAGCGGGGGACGATATAGCACAGATACGCAGTATTTT | CASSLGSSGGRYSTDTQYF | TRBV7-2 | TRBD2 | TRBJ2-3 | few
TGTGCCAGCAGTCTAGGGGGTAACACTGAAGCTTTCTTT | CASSLGGNTEAFF | TRBV27 | . | TRBJ1-1 | .
TGTGTAAGCGGGAGGGGGCTCCAAGAGACCCAGTACTTC | CVSGRGLQETQYF | TRBV5-5 | TRBD2 | TRBJ2-5 | .
TGTGCCAGCCCGGAGTCGGACAGGGCAAGTCTCCACTATAATTCACCCCTCCACTTT | CASPESDRASLHYNSPLHF | TRBV27 | TRBD1 | TRBJ1-6 | .
TGCAGCGCCAGGACTAGCGGGGCCCCCACAGATACGCAGTATTTT | CSARTSGAPTDTQYF | TRBV29-1 | TRBD2 | TRBJ2-3 | .
TGCGCCAGCACCCTTGGGCAGTTGGTGAGCACAGATACGCAGTATTTT | CASTLGQLVSTDTQYF | TRBV5-1 | . | TRBJ2-3 | .
TGCGCCAGCAGTGAGTCCTTCGCAGATACGCAGTATTTT | CASSESFADTQYF | TRBV10-1 | . | TRBJ2-3 | .
TGTGCCAGCAGCAGTGACGGGGGAAGGACCCAGTACTTC | CASSSDGGRTQYF | TRBV7-8 | . | TRBJ2-5 | .
TGTGCCAGCAGTGAATCTAGCTATGGCTACACCTTC | CASSESSYGYTF | TRBV2 | . | TRBJ1-2 | .
TGTGCCGGACCAGGGGCTTCGAATTCACCCCTCCACTTT | CAGPGASNSPLHF | TRBV5-4 | . | TRBJ1-6 | .
TGTGCCATCAGTGAGACTTTAGAGGGAGGGGGAACTGAAGCTTTCTTT | CAISETLEGGGTEAFF | TRBV10-3 | . | TRBJ1-1 | .
TGCAGCGTCCTCAAGCGGGAGGGCAATGAGCAGTTCTTC | CSVLKREGNEQFF | TRBV29-1 | TRBD2 | TRBJ2-1 | .
TGTGCCAGTAGTCTGTCGACAGGGAACACTGAAGCTTTCTTT | CASSLSTGNTEAFF | TRBV19 | . | TRBJ1-1 | .
TGTGCCAGCAGCCAAGAGAAAGTCGGTAGCTACACCTTC | CASSQEKVGSYTF | TRBV3-1/TRBV3-2 | . | TRBJ1-2 | once
TGTGCCAGCAGTATCGGAGGGTTCACTGAAGCTTTCTTT | CASSIGGFTEAFF | TRBV27 | . | TRBJ1-1 | .
TGTGCCTGGAGTGTCGGGGGGGACACAGATACGCAGTATTTT | CAWSVGGDTDTQYF | TRBV30 | TRBD2 | TRBJ2-3 | .
TGTGCCAGCAAACTGATAGCGGGACCCGATACGCAGTATTTT | CASKLIAGPDTQYF | TRBV19 | TRBD2 | TRBJ2-3 | .
TGTGCCAGCAGGGATAGCGGGAGGGCCAGAGATACGCAGTATTTT | CASRDSGRARDTQYF | TRBV6-5 | TRBD2 | TRBJ2-3 | .
TGTGCCAGCAGTTACTCGATTACAGGAAACATTCAGTACTTC | CASSYSITGNIQYF | TRBV6-5 | . | TRBJ2-4 | .
TGTGCCAGCAGCGTCGGACAGGCCAACGAGCAGTACTTC | CASSVGQANEQYF | TRBV7-8 | TRBD1 | TRBJ2-7 | few
TGTGCCAGCAGTTTCCGTAGCCAGCCCCAGCATTTT | CASSFRSQPQHF | TRBV28 | . | TRBJ1-5 | .
TGTGCCAGCAGTCGCGGGACCTACGAGCAGTACTTC | CASSRGTYEQYF | TRBV25-1 | . | TRBJ2-7 | .
TGTGCCAGCTCACCGGGACTCCCCCAAGAGACCCAGTACTTC | CASSPGLPQETQYF | TRBV18 | . | TRBJ2-5 | once
TGCGCCAGCAGCTTGTCAGTGGGGGCGCGGGGCTACACCTTC | CASSLSVGARGYTF | TRBV5-1 | . | TRBJ1-2 | .
TGTGCCAGCAGTTTAAAGGCTAGCGGGAGCTCCTACGAGCAGTACTTC | CASSLKASGSSYEQYF | TRBV27 | TRBD2 | TRBJ2-7 | .
TGCGCCAGCAGCCAAGATTTCCGGAATGAGCAGTTCTTC | CASSQDFRNEQFF | TRBV4-1 | . | TRBJ2-1 | once
TGTGCCAGCAATGGGCTTCTCAATGAGCAGTTCTTC | CASNGLLNEQFF | TRBV2 | . | TRBJ2-1 | .
TGTGCCAGCAGCTTCGACAGGGATACTGAAGCTTTCTTT | CASSFDRDTEAFF | TRBV7-2 | TRBD1 | TRBJ1-1 | .
TGTGCCTCGTACCGGGACAGGGCTAAAGCTAACTATGGCTACACCTTC | CASYRDRAKANYGYTF | TRBV30 | TRBD1 | TRBJ1-2 | few
TGTGCCAGCAGCTTCGCGGCTGATACACCATACGAGCAGTACTTC | CASSFAADTPYEQYF | TRBV13 | . | TRBJ2-7 | .
TGTGCCAGCAGTGAGGGGCGGGGGACCCAGTACTTC | CASSEGRGTQYF | TRBV2 | . | TRBJ2-5 | .